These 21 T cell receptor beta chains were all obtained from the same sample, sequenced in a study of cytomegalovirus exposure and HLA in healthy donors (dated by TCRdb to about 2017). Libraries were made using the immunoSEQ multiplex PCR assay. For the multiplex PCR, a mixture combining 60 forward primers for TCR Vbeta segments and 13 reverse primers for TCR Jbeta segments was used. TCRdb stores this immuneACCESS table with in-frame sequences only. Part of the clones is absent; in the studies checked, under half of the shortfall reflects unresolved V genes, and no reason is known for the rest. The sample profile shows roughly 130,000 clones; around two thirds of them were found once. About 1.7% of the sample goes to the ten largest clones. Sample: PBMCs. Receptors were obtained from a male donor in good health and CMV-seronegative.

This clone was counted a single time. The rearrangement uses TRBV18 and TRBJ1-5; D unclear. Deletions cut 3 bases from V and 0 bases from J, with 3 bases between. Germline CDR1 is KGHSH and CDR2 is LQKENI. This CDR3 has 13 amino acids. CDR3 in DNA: TGTGCCAGCTCACCTTATAGCAATCAGCCCCAGCATTTT. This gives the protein CASSPYSNQPQHF.

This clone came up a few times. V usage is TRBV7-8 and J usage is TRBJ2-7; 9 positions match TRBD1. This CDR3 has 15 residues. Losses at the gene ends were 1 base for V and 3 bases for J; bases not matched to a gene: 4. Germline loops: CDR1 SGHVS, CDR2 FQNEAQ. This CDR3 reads CASSLESTGGYEQYF. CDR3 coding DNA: TGTGCCAGCAGCTTAGAGTCGACAGGGGGCTACGAGCAGTACTTC.

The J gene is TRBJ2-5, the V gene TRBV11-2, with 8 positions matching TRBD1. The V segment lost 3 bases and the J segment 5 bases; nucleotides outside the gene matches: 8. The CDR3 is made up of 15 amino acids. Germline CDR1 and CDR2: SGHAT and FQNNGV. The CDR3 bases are TGTGCCAGCAGCTTTTCCAGGGGGCGCGGGGAGACCCAGTACTTC. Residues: CASSFSRGRGETQYF.

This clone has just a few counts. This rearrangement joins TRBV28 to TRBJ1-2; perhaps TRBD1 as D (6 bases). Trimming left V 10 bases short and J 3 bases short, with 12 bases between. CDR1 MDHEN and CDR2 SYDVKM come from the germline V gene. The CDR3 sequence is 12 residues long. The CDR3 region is CATLDSHYGYTF. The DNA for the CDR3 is TGTGCCACCCTGGACAGCCACTATGGCTACACCTTC.

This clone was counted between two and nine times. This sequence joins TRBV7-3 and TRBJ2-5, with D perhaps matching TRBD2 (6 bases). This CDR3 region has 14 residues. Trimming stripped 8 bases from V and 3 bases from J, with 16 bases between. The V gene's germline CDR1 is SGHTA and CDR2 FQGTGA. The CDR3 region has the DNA TGTGCCAGCGCCTTCGGGGGTCTCAAAGAGACCCAGTACTTC. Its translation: CASAFGGLKETQYF. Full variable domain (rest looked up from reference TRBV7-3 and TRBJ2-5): GAGVSQTPSNKVTEKGKYVELRCDPISGHTALYWYRQSLGQGPEFLIYFQGTGAADDSGLPNDRFFAVRPEGSVSTLKIQRTERGDSAVYLCASAFGGLKETQYFGPGTRLLVL.

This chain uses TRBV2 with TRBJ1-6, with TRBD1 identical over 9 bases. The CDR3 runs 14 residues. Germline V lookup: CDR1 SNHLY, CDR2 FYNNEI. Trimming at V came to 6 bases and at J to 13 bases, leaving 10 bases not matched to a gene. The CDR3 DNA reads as TGTGCCAGCAGCGAAAGACAGGGGGTGTGCCCCCTCCACTTT. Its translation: CASSERQGVCPLHF.

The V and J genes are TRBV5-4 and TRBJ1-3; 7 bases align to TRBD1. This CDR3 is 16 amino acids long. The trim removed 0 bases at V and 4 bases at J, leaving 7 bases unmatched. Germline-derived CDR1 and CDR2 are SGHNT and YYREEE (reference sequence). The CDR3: CASSLGRQGEGNTIYF. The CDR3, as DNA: TGTGCCAGCAGCTTGGGCCGGCAGGGGGAGGGAAACACCATATATTTT.

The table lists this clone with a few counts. DNA of the CDR3: TGTGCCATCAGTACCACGGACAGGGGGCCAGATACGCAGTATTTT. Translating gives CAISTTDRGPDTQYF. The rearrangement joins TRBV10-3 to TRBJ2-3; TRBD1 matches at 11 bases. J was trimmed by 4 bases and V by 5 bases; bases with no gene match: 5. The CDR3 length is 15 residues. Germline V gene data show CDR1 as ENHRY and CDR2 as SYGVKD.

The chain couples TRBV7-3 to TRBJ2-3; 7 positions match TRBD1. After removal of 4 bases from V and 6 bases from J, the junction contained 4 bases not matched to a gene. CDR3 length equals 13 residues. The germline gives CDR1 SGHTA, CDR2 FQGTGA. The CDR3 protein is CASSSTGKDTQYF. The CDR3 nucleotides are TGTGCCAGCAGCTCGACAGGGAAGGATACGCAGTATTTT.

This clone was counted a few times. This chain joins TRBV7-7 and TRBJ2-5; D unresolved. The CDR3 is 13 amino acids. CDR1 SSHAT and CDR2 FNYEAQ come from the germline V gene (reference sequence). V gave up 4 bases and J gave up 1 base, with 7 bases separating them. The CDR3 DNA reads TGTGCCAGCAGCTACAGAACCCAAGAGACCCAGTACTTC. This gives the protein CASSYRTQETQYF.

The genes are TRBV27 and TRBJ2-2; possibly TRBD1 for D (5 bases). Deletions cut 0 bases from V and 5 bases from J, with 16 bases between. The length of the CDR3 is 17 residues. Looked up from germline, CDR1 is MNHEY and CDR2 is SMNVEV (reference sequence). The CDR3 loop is CASSLSLGVVWTGELFF. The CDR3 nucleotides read TGTGCCAGCAGTTTATCTTTAGGGGTGGTGTGGACCGGGGAGCTGTTTTTT.

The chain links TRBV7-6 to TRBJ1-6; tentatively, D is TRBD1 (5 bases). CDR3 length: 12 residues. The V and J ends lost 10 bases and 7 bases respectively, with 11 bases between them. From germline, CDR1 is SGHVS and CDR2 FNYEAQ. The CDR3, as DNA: TGTGCCACAGGGCAGCCGAATTCACCCCTCCACTTT. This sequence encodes CATGQPNSPLHF.

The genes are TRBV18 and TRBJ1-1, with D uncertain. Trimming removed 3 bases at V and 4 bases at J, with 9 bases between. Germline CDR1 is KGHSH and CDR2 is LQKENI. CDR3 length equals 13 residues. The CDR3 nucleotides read TGTGCCAGCTCACCGGCGGAGGCCACTGAAGCTTTCTTT. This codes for CASSPAEATEAFF.

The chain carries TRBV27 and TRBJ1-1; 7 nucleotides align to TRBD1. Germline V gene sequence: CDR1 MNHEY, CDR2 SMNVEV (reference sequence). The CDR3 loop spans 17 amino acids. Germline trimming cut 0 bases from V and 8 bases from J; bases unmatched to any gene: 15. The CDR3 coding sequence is TGTGCCAGCAGTTTATCGTTGTCAATTTGGACGACAGGGGAAGCTTTCTTT. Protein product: CASSLSLSIWTTGEAFF.

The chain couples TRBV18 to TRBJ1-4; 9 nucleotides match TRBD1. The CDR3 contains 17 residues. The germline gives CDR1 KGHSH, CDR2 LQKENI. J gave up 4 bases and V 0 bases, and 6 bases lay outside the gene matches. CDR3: CASSPPPGQGFNEKLFF. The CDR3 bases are TGTGCCAGCTCACCACCCCCGGGACAGGGCTTTAATGAAAAACTGTTTTTT.

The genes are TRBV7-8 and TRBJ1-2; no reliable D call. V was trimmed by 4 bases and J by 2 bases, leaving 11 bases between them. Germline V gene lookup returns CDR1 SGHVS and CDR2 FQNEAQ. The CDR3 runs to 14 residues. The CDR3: CASSYSDGNYGYTF. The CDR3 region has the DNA TGTGCCAGCAGCTACAGTGATGGGAACTATGGCTACACCTTC.

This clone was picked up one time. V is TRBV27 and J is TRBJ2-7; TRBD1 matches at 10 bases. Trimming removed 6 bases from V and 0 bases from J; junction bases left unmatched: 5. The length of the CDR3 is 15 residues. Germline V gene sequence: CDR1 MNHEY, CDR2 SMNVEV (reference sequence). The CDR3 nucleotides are TGTGCCAGCAGCCCGGGGACAGGGGCCTCCTACGAGCAGTACTTC. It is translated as CASSPGTGASYEQYF.

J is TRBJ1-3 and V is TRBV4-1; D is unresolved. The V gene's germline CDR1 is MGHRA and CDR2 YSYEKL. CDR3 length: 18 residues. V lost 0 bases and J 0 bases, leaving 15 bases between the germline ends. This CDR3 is CASSQDHEESLSGNTIYF. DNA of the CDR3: TGCGCCAGCAGCCAAGATCATGAGGAGAGCCTCTCTGGAAACACCATATATTTT.

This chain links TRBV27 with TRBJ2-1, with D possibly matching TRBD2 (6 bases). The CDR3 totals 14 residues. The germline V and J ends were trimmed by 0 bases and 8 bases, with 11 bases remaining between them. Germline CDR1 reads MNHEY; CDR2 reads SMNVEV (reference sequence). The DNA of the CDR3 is TGTGCCAGCAGTTTATCGGGAGGATTGTATGAGCAGTTCTTC. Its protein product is CASSLSGGLYEQFF.

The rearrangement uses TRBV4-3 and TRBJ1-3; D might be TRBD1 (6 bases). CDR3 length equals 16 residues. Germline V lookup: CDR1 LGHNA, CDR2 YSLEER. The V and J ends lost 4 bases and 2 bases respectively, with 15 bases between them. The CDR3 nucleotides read TGCGCCAGCAGCCTTCAACAGGGACCGACTGGAAACACCATATATTTT. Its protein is CASSLQQGPTGNTIYF.

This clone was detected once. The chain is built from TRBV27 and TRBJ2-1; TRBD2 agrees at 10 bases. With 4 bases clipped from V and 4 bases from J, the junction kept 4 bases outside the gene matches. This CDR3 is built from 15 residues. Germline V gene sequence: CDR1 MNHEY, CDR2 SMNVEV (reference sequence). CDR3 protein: CASSSTGLAYNEQFF. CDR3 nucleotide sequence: TGTGCCAGCAGTTCGACGGGACTAGCGTACAATGAGCAGTTCTTC.